This T cell receptor (beta chain) was sequenced for a study of multiple sclerosis patients with progressive multifocal leukoencephalopathy. Regarding time point: time of PML onset. PML was confirmed by JC virus DNA in cerebrospinal fluid. Profiling relied on immunoSEQ multiplex PCR, and the TCRdb table lists in-frame clones only, not all of them. The sample has approximately 27,000 clones; about 85% are singletons. Germline assignment: CDR1 GTSNPN and CDR2 SVGIG (reference sequence). The CDR3 covers 14 residues. The ends were cut back, 7 bases at V and 5 bases at J, with 20 bases in the middle. The TCR originated in a woman aged 30 to 39 with progressive multifocal leukoencephalopathy. V is TRBV30 and J is TRBJ1-2; D might be TRBD1 (5 bases). The specimen comprised PBMCs, sampled from a patient treated with natalizumab. DNA of the CDR3: TGTGCCTCGGGGACGGACTATTCCTCTTATGGCTACACCTTC. This codes for CASGTDYSSYGYTF.